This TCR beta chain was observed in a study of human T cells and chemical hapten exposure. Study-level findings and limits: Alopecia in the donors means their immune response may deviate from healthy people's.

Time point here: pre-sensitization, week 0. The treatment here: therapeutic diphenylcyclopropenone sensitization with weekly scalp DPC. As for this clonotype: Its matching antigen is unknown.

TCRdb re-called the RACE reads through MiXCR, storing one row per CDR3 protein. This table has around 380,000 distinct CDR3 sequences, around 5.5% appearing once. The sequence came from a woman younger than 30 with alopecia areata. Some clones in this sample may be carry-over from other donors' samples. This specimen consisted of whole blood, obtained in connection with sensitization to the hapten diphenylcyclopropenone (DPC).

DNA for the CDR3: TGTGCCAGCAGTTACCGGGGGGTCTATGAGCAGTTCTTC. Translated, it gives CASSYRGVYEQFF. This chain links TRBV6-6 with TRBJ2-1; 7 bases agree with TRBD2. The CDR3 has 13 amino acids. The ends lost 2 bases at V and 8 bases at J; junction bases unmatched: 3. CDR1 and CDR2 (germline): MNHNY, SVGAGI (reference sequence).